This T cell receptor (beta chain) was retrieved from a study of blood T cell repertoires in COVID-19. Study background: T cells, B-cell-depleted T cells, or PBMCs supplied cDNA or gDNA.

Source study methods: Reference gene primers were amplified, and this amplification served to estimate nucleated cell counts. Clones were read by immunoSEQ multiplex PCR, and TCRdb kept only the in-frame ones, dropping some. That table supplies the V and J calls and clone size; D and trimming were determined from the DNA. The repertoire holds 200,000 to 250,000 clones, with just over 85% as singletons. The CDR3 loop spans 16 amino acids. CDR1 is MNHEY, CDR2 SVGAGI, per germline. Losses at the gene ends were 4 bases for V and 2 bases for J; bases not matched to a gene: 9. This sequence originates from a man between 18 and 29 years old with active or convalescent COVID-19. The chain recombines TRBV6-5 with TRBJ2-7; 9 nucleotides align to TRBD2. Sequencing was done on a sample of peripheral blood. The CDR3 DNA reads TGTGCCAGCAGTTCAGTAGCGGGAGCCCAAACCTACGAGCAGTACTTC. Encoded protein: CASSSVAGAQTYEQYF.